The 4 T cell receptor beta chains presented below share a single source sample, sequenced in a study of human T cells and chemical hapten exposure. Described time point: patch test 1, 2 weeks after DPC sensitization. Treatment given: therapeutic diphenylcyclopropenone sensitization with weekly scalp DPC. One entry per CDR3 protein, called by TCRdb with MiXCR from the RACE reads. The sample contains approximately 340,000 distinct CDR3 sequences, approximately 6.9% of which appear only once. The starting material was whole blood, obtained in connection with sensitization to the hapten diphenylcyclopropenone (DPC). The receptors here all came from a woman aged 18-30 years with alopecia areata. Some clones in this sample may be carry-over from other donors' samples.

This chain joins TRBV7-8 and TRBJ1-6; perhaps TRBD1 as D (6 bases). The CDR3 totals 15 residues. Trimming pared 5 bases from V and 6 bases from J, leaving 14 bases between. Germline V gene sequence: CDR1 SGHVS, CDR2 FQNEAQ. CDR3 coding DNA: TGTGCCAGCAGCACCCGGCCAGGGGTTAATTCACCCCTCCACTTT. Amino acids: CASSTRPGVNSPLHF.

This clonotype was observed a few times. V is TRBV3-1 and J is TRBJ2-7; 11 nucleotides agree with TRBD1. The V gene end was trimmed by 0 bases and the J gene end by 4 bases; junction bases not matched to a gene: 11. Looked up from germline, CDR1 is LGHDT and CDR2 is YNNKEL (reference sequence). This CDR3 has 18 amino acids. The CDR3 reads CASSQEVHRDRGTYEQYF. DNA of the CDR3: TGTGCCAGCAGCCAAGAGGTCCACCGGGACAGGGGGACGTACGAGCAGTACTTC.

This clonotype was observed a few times. The V call is TRBV6-2 or TRBV6-3, the J call TRBJ2-7; TRBD2 is a possible D gene (5 bases). The V and J ends lost 3 bases and 6 bases respectively, with 6 bases between them. Germline CDR1 reads MNHEY; CDR2 reads SVGEGT. The CDR3 runs to 11 residues. In nucleotides, the CDR3 is TGTGCCAGCAGTTATCGGGGCGAGCAGTACTTC. Encoded protein: CASSYRGEQYF.

This clonotype was seen repeatedly, ten times or more. The chain links TRBV20-1 to TRBJ1-1, with 8 nucleotides matching TRBD1. V dropped 4 bases and J dropped 4; count of bases not matched to a gene: 2. The CDR3 length is 12 residues. Germline V CDR1 and CDR2: DFQATT, SNEGSKA (reference sequence). In DNA form, the CDR3 reads TGCAGTGCTAACAGGGGGGTCACTGAAGCTTTCTTT. Protein product: CSANRGVTEAFF.